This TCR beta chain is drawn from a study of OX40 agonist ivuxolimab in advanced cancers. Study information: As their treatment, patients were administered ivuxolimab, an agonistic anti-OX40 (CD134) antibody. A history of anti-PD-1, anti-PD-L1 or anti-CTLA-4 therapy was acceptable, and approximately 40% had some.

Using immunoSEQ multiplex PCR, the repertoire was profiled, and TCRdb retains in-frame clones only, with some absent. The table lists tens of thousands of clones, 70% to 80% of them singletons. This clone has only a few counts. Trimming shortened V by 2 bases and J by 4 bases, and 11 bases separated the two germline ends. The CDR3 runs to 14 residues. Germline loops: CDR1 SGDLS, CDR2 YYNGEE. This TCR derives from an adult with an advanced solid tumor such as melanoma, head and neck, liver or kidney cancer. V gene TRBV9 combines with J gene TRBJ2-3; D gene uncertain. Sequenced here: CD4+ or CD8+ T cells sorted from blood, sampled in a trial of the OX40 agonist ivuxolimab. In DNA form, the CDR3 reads TGTGCCAGCAGCGTTAAAGGGATCGCAGATACGCAGTATTTT. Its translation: CASSVKGIADTQYF.